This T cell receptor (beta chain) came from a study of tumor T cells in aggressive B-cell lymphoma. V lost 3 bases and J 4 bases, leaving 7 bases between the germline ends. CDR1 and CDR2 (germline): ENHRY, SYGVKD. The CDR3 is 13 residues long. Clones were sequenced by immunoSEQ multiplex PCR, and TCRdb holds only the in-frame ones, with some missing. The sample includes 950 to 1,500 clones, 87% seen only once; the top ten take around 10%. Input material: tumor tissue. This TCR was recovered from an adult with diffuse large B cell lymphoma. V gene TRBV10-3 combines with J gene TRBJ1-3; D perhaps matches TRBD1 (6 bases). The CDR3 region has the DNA TGTGCCATCAGTGATACAGGGGGAAACACCATATATTTT. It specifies CAISDTGGNTIYF.